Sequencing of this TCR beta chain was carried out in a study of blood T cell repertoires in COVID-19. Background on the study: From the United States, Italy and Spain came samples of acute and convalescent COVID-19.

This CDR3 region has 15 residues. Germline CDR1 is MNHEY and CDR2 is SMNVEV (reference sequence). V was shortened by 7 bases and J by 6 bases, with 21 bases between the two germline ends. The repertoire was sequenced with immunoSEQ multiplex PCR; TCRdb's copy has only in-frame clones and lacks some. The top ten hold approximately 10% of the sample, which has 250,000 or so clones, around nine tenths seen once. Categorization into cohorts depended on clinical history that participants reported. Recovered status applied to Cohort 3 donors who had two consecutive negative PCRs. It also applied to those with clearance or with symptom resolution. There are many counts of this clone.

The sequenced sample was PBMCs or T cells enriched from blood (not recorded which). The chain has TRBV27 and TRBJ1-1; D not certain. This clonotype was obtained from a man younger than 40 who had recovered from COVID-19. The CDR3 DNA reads TGTGCCAGCACCTCTGGCGGGCAGCTTCTCTCTGAAGCTTTCTTT. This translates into CASTSGGQLLSEAFF.